Shown below are 13 T cell receptor beta chains from a single sample sequenced in a study of T-cell reconstitution after alpha-beta-depleted transplantation in children. The authors prepared the TCRbeta library with unique molecular identifiers. TCRdb reprocessed the PCR reads via MiXCR and lists one record per CDR3 protein. This table holds some 200,000 distinct CDR3 sequences, around 9.7% found once. This material consisted of PBMCs from the stem cell graft donor, taken from the stem cell graft. These receptors came from a human donor who donated a stem cell graft to a child with SCID.

This chain joins TRBV18 and TRBJ1-5; 7 positions match TRBD1. The CDR3 extends over 15 amino acids. CDR1 KGHSH and CDR2 LQKENI come from the germline V gene. The trim removed 5 bases at V and 6 bases at J, leaving 10 bases unmatched. The CDR3 spells CASSSGTERSQPQHF. The DNA for the CDR3 is TGTGCCAGCTCATCCGGGACAGAGCGGAGTCAGCCCCAGCATTTT.

This clonotype has ten or more counts. The V call is TRBV28, the J call TRBJ1-5; a possible D gene is TRBD1 (6 bases). The V gene's germline CDR1 is MDHEN and CDR2 SYDVKM. The CDR3 runs to 14 residues. Trimming took off 3 bases at V and 6 bases at J, with 12 bases between the two ends. The CDR3 bases are TGTGCCAGCAGTTTTTGGGGGCGCGGTCAGCCCCAGCATTTT. Its translation: CASSFWGRGQPQHF.

This clonotype was seen repeatedly, ten times or more. The rearrangement uses TRBV7-2 and TRBJ2-1; 9 nucleotides match TRBD2. Per the germline V gene, CDR1 is SGHTA and CDR2 is FQGNSA. This CDR3 has 15 amino acids. J gave up 4 bases and V 8 bases, and 9 bases lay outside the gene matches. The CDR3 sequence is CASLLRAGGYNEQFF. CDR3 in DNA: TGTGCCAGCCTCCTCCGAGCGGGGGGTTACAATGAGCAGTTCTTC.

This clonotype was found many times. This sequence joins TRBV5-1 and TRBJ2-5; 8 bases fit TRBD2. J was trimmed by 4 bases and V by 0 bases; bases with no gene match: 5. This CDR3 has 15 amino acids. Germline V gene sequence: CDR1 SGHRS, CDR2 YFSETQ. CDR3 residues: CASSLDGTSGETQYF. The CDR3 coding sequence is TGCGCCAGCAGCTTGGATGGGACTAGTGGAGAGACCCAGTACTTC.

This clonotype has at least ten counts. Compared with germline, one end of the junction differs, possibly owing to a read error. V and J are TRBV29-1 and TRBJ2-2; a possible D gene is TRBD1 (5 bases). The germline V gene encodes CDR1 SQVTM and CDR2 ANQGSEA. The CDR3 runs 13 residues. The CDR3 DNA reads TGCAGCGTCGAAGGGGTCGGGACCGGGGAGCTGTTTTTT. As protein: CSVEGVGTGELFF.

This clonotype was detected only a few times. This sequence joins TRBV20-1 and TRBJ2-5; 8 bases fit TRBD2. Germline V gene sequence: CDR1 DFQATT, CDR2 SNEGSKA (reference sequence). CDR3 length: 14 amino acids. Unmatched junction bases numbered 7, after V lost 3 bases and J lost 4 bases. The CDR3 bases are TGCAGTGCTAGTCCTCTTCGGGGGGGAGAGACCCAGTACTTC. Its translation is CSASPLRGGETQYF.

In this sample, this clonotype turned up many times. The rearrangement uses TRBV7-8 and TRBJ1-1; D perhaps matches TRBD1 (6 bases). The CDR3 is 15 amino acids. Trimming left V 5 bases short and J 6 bases short, with 19 bases between. Germline CDR1 and CDR2: SGHVS and FQNEAQ. CDR3 loop: CASSPGGALTSEAFF. As DNA, the CDR3 is TGTGCCAGCAGCCCGGGGGGGGCTTTAACATCTGAAGCTTTCTTT. The full variable domain, rest sourced from reference TRBV7-8 and TRBJ1-1, is GAGVSQSPRYKVAKRGQDVALRCDPISGHVSLFWYQQALGQGPEFLTYFQNEAQLDKSGLPSDRFFAERPEGSVSTLKIQRTQQEDSAVYLCASSPGGALTSEAFFGQGTRLTVV.

The table lists this clonotype with many counts. The chain couples TRBV7-9 to TRBJ2-3, with D tentatively TRBD2 (6 bases). V lost 3 bases and J 10 bases, leaving 26 bases between the germline ends. Germline assignment: CDR1 SEHNR and CDR2 FQNEAQ (reference sequence). CDR3 length: 17 amino acids. For the CDR3, the DNA is TGTGCCAGCAGCTTTACTCTAGGACTACTACTACCCGTATCGCAGTATTTT. Amino acids: CASSFTLGLLLPVSQYF. The entire variable domain, with the rest obtained from reference TRBV7-9 and TRBJ2-3, is as follows: DTGVSQNPRHKITKRGQNVTFRCDPISEHNRLYWYRQTLGQGPEFLTYFQNEAQLEKSRLLSDRFSAERPKGSFSTLEIQRTEQGDSAMYLCASSFTLGLLLPVSQYFGPGTRLTVL.

The table lists this clonotype with a few counts. A junction boundary mismatches the germline segment, possibly from a read error. The genes are TRBV20-1 and TRBJ2-1; 9 nucleotides line up with TRBD2. Germline values: CDR1 DFQATT, CDR2 SNEGSKA (reference sequence). The CDR3 extends over 15 amino acids. CDR3 protein: CSVRVAGGPYNEQFF. In DNA form, the CDR3 reads TGCAGTGTTAGAGTGGCGGGGGGGCCGTACAATGAGCAGTTCTTC.

This clonotype was recorded many times. This chain joins TRBV6-2 or TRBV6-3 and TRBJ2-7; D could derive from TRBD1 or TRBD2 (5 bases each). In germline, CDR1 is MNHEY, CDR2 SVGEGT. V dropped 6 bases and J dropped 4 bases, with 16 bases sitting between them. The length of the CDR3 is 14 residues. In nucleotides, the CDR3 is TGTGCCAGCAGACCAGAGGGGCGAAGATACGAGCAGTACTTC. Protein: CASRPEGRRYEQYF.

This clonotype was observed at least ten times. This rearrangement joins TRBV4-1 to TRBJ1-1; D unresolved. Germline V gives CDR1 MGHRA, CDR2 YSYEKL. CDR3 size: 13 residues. V lost 0 bases and J lost 5, with 7 bases in between. The CDR3 sequence is CASSQDEETEAFF. DNA for the CDR3: TGCGCCAGCAGCCAAGATGAGGAGACTGAAGCTTTCTTT.

This clonotype was seen ten or more times. The genes are TRBV20-1 and TRBJ2-5; 10 bases line up with TRBD2. CDR1 DFQATT and CDR2 SNEGSKA come from the germline V gene (reference sequence). This CDR3 spans 18 amino acids. V was clipped by 0 bases and J by 4 bases; unmatched bases: 14. The CDR3 sequence is CSARDRGLAGAKGETQYF. The CDR3 DNA sequence: TGCAGTGCTAGAGATCGCGGCCTAGCGGGGGCCAAGGGAGAGACCCAGTACTTC.

This clonotype was seen at least ten times. The chain uses TRBV7-8 and TRBJ1-5; TRBD1 might be the D (6 bases). The CDR3 has 14 amino acids. Germline V gene lookup returns CDR1 SGHVS and CDR2 FQNEAQ. The V gene lost 5 bases and the J gene lost 7 bases, with 15 bases spanning the gap. The CDR3 here is CASSILTGTQPQHF. For the CDR3, the DNA is TGTGCCAGCAGCATTTTGACAGGCACACAGCCCCAGCATTTT.